This passage covers 10 T cell receptor beta chains from one sample sequenced in a study of cytomegalovirus exposure and HLA in healthy donors. The PCR was carried out with 60 Vbeta primers and 13 Jbeta primers. The assay was immunoSEQ multiplex PCR, and TCRdb's table has in-frame clones only and misses some. The sample lists some 65,000 clones, 55% to 75% seen once, with 9.5% to 12% in the top ten. Sequenced: PBMCs. The receptors here all came from a woman aged 25 to 39 in good health and CMV-seronegative.

The rearrangement joins TRBV5-1 to TRBJ2-3; 8 nucleotides match TRBD2. The CDR3 spans 16 residues. J gave up 5 bases and V 3 bases, and 11 bases lay outside the gene matches. Germline V gene data show CDR1 as SGHRS and CDR2 as YFSETQ. The CDR3 spells CASSYPGGPRGDTQYF. CDR3 DNA sequence: TGCGCCAGCAGCTATCCGGGGGGGCCTAGGGGAGATACGCAGTATTTT.

The rearrangement links TRBV7-2 to TRBJ1-3; perhaps TRBD1 as D (6 bases). The V end was cut by 5 bases, the J end by 4 bases, with 15 bases between. CDR1 and CDR2 (germline): SGHTA, FQGNSA. The CDR3 is made up of 15 amino acids. The CDR3 region has the DNA TGTGCCAGCAGCCAGGACAGAAGTAGAGGAAACACCATATATTTT. This encodes CASSQDRSRGNTIYF.

The chain joins TRBV5-1 to TRBJ2-5, with 9 nucleotides matching TRBD2. The CDR3 is 17 amino acids. Per the germline V gene, CDR1 is SGHRS and CDR2 is YFSETQ. V trimming: 0 bases; J trimming: 0 bases; junction bases outside the gene matches: 6. CDR3 nucleotide sequence: TGCGCCAGCAGCTTGGCCATGGGCGGGGGGGACCAAGAGACCCAGTACTTC. Amino acids: CASSLAMGGGDQETQYF.

The rearrangement joins TRBV4-1 to TRBJ1-2; D is possibly TRBD1 (5 bases). The germline V gene encodes CDR1 MGHRA and CDR2 YSYEKL. V shed 0 bases and J shed 1 base, with 12 bases lying between them. This CDR3 region has 16 residues. The CDR3 is CASSQEGGGNNYGYTF. CDR3 sequence (DNA): TGCGCCAGCAGCCAAGAAGGCGGGGGAAATAACTATGGCTACACCTTC.

This chain joins TRBV7-6 and TRBJ2-7, with D perhaps TRBD2 (6 bases). V lost 4 bases, J lost 7 bases, and 8 bases lay in between. Per the germline V gene, CDR1 is SGHVS and CDR2 is FNYEAQ. The CDR3 runs to 11 residues. The CDR3 DNA reads TGTGCCAGCAGCTCCGGGGGTGAGCAGTACTTC. Amino acid sequence: CASSSGGEQYF.

V usage is TRBV2 and J usage is TRBJ1-2; TRBD1 aligns across 7 bases. CDR1 and CDR2 from the germline V gene are SNHLY and FYNNEI. The CDR3 loop spans 13 amino acids. The V gene end was trimmed by 4 bases and the J gene end by 5 bases; junction bases not matched to a gene: 4. The DNA for the CDR3 is TGTGCCAGCAGTGGGACAGGCCTTTATGGCTACACCTTC. Its translation is CASSGTGLYGYTF.

The chain uses TRBV6-5 and TRBJ1-5, with D perhaps TRBD1 (6 bases). CDR3 size: 15 residues. CDR1 is MNHEY and CDR2 is SVGAGI in the germline V gene. V lost 0 bases and J 0 bases, leaving 6 bases between the germline ends. As DNA, the CDR3 is TGTGCCAGCAGTTACTCAGGGGGTAGCAATCAGCCCCAGCATTTT. It yields the protein CASSYSGGSNQPQHF.

This sequence joins TRBV5-1 and TRBJ1-6; D might be TRBD1 (5 bases). The CDR3 loop spans 15 amino acids. V lost 4 bases, J lost 7 bases, and 15 bases lay in between. Germline CDR1 and CDR2: SGHRS and YFSETQ. The CDR3 DNA is TGCGCCAGCAGCCTGGGGGAAGCGGGGAATTCACCCCTCCACTTT. Translating gives CASSLGEAGNSPLHF.

This clone was seen more than once but under ten times. The chain is built from TRBV5-1 and TRBJ1-1; D is perhaps TRBD1 (5 bases). The V gene's germline CDR1 is SGHRS and CDR2 YFSETQ. Trimming took 1 base from V and 2 from J, leaving 9 bases between them. The CDR3 runs to 14 residues. The CDR3 bases are TGCGCCAGCAGCTTGCCCGGACAAAACACTGAAGCTTTCTTT. It yields the protein CASSLPGQNTEAFF.

This chain connects TRBV11-1 to TRBJ2-7; 10 positions agree with TRBD1. V was pared by 1 base and J by 3 bases, with 9 bases of the junction left unmatched. In germline, CDR1 is SGHAT, CDR2 FQDESV (reference sequence). This CDR3 has 17 amino acids. The CDR3 region has the DNA TGTGCCAGCAGCTTAGTTGGGACAGGGGCCGCGCACTACGAGCAGTACTTC. This translates into CASSLVGTGAAHYEQYF.